This is a list of T cell receptor beta chains from one sample in a study of blood T cell repertoires in COVID-19. Repertoires were generated with immunoSEQ multiplex PCR, while TCRdb's copy carries only in-frame clones and drops some. Here the sample spans approximately 170,000 clones, about 88% being singletons. Sequenced input: PBMCs or T cells enriched from blood (not recorded which). The source of these receptors is a woman between 18 and 29 years old who had recovered from COVID-19. CDR3s include the opening cysteine and the closing phenylalanine or tryptophan. Fields, in order: D gene, clone size, J gene, V gene, CDR3 protein, CDR3 DNA. D genes are given only for firm matches. Only some rows state a clone size, as once, few, many or a class for expanded clones.

>-|-|TRBJ2-2|TRBV5-6
CASSLLGLGGELFF
TGTGCCAGCAGCTTGCTGGGGCTTGGCGGGGAGCTGTTTTTT
>TRBD1|-|TRBJ2-7|TRBV28
CASSLLGQGAASYEQYF
TGTGCCAGCAGTTTGTTAGGGCAGGGGGCGGCTTCCTACGAGCAGTACTTC
>TRBD1|-|TRBJ2-7|TRBV7-9
CASSLSTGPIPYEQYF
TGTGCCAGCAGCTTATCGACAGGGCCTATTCCCTACGAGCAGTACTTC
>-|-|TRBJ1-1|TRBV7-2
CASSLRRDYTEAFF
TGTGCCAGCAGCCTACGCAGGGACTACACTGAAGCTTTCTTT
>-|-|TRBJ1-3|TRBV30
CAWSALITGSGNTIYF
TGTGCCTGGAGTGCCCTTATCACTGGCTCTGGAAACACCATATATTTT
>TRBD1|-|TRBJ1-4|TRBV28
CASSRSRTGVEKLFF
TGTGCCAGCAGTCGATCACGGACAGGGGTGGAAAAACTGTTTTTT
>-|-|TRBJ2-7|TRBV14
CASSHFGEQYF
TGTGCCAGCAGCCATTTCGGCGAGCAGTACTTC
>-|-|TRBJ2-1|TRBV5-1
CASSSAGGSYNEQFF
TGCGCCAGCAGCTCTGCGGGCGGGTCCTACAATGAGCAGTTCTTC
>-|-|TRBJ2-7|TRBV6-2/TRBV6-3
CASSYSDSFSYEQYF
TGTGCCAGCAGTTACAGCGACAGCTTCTCCTACGAGCAGTACTTC
>-|-|TRBJ1-2|TRBV6-6
CASTESQVNGYTF
TGTGCCAGCACCGAATCCCAGGTGAATGGCTACACCTTC
>-|-|TRBJ2-4|TRBV5-1
CASSPGGPKNIQYF
TGCGCCAGCAGCCCGGGGGGCCCCAAAAACATTCAGTACTTC
>-|-|TRBJ1-4|TRBV5-6
CASTQDATNEKLFF
TGTGCCAGCACCCAGGATGCAACTAATGAAAAACTGTTTTTT
>-|-|TRBJ1-6|TRBV5-1
CASSPGGANSPLHF
TGCGCCAGCAGCCCCGGGGGGGCGAATTCACCCCTCCACTTT
>-|-|TRBJ2-2|TRBV27
CASSLRGGRELFF
TGTGCCAGCAGTTTAAGGGGCGGCAGGGAGCTGTTTTTT
>-|-|TRBJ2-7|TRBV21-1
CASSKVGTGGNYEQYF
TGTGCCAGCAGCAAAGTGGGAACAGGGGGTAATTACGAGCAGTACTTC
>-|few|TRBJ2-1|TRBV13
CASSLALRTGEQFF
TGTGCCAGCAGCTTAGCATTACGGACTGGTGAGCAGTTCTTC
>-|-|TRBJ1-2|TRBV28
CASSYRGSAGYTF
TGTGCCAGCAGTTACCGCGGGTCGGCGGGCTACACCTTC
>TRBD1|-|TRBJ2-7|TRBV2
CASSDPGQARYEQYF
TGTGCCAGCAGTGACCCGGGACAGGCGAGGTACGAGCAGTACTTC
>-|-|TRBJ2-7|TRBV5-6
CASNLRGHEQYF
TGTGCCAGCAACCTCAGGGGTCACGAGCAGTACTTC
>TRBD2|-|TRBJ2-7|TRBV7-2
CASSRGGSSYEQYF
TGTGCCAGCAGCAGGGGAGGGAGCTCCTACGAGCAGTACTTC
>TRBD2|-|TRBJ2-1|TRBV5-4
CASSLGGSGRTNEQFF
TGTGCCAGCAGCTTGGGGGGTAGCGGGAGAACCAATGAGCAGTTCTTC
>TRBD1|-|TRBJ1-4|TRBV27
CASSLEGQVYEKLFF
TGTGCCAGCAGTTTGGAGGGACAGGTTTACGAAAAACTGTTTTTT
>TRBD2|-|TRBJ2-1|TRBV6-6
CASTGLADEQFF
TGTGCCAGCACCGGACTAGCGGATGAGCAGTTCTTC
>TRBD2|-|TRBJ2-3|TRBV28
CASGSGSGRSTDTQYF
TGTGCCAGTGGGTCTGGGAGCGGGAGAAGCACAGATACGCAGTATTTT
>-|-|TRBJ2-2|TRBV5-5
CASSLVLAGELFF
TGTGCCAGCAGCTTGGTTCTAGCCGGGGAGCTGTTTTTT
>TRBD2|-|TRBJ2-5|TRBV9
CASSVDLAGGLQETQYF
TGTGCCAGCAGCGTAGATCTAGCGGGAGGCCTCCAAGAGACCCAGTACTTC
>-|-|TRBJ2-7|TRBV5-4
CASSFLGGRPYEQYF
TGTGCCAGCAGCTTCCTCGGGGGGCGCCCCTACGAGCAGTACTTC
>-|-|TRBJ1-1|TRBV11-2
CASSLEGVTEAFF
TGTGCCAGCAGCTTAGAAGGAGTCACTGAAGCTTTCTTT
>TRBD2|-|TRBJ2-2|TRBV5-1
CASSLHSGRAKTGELFF
TGCGCCAGCAGCCTACACAGCGGGAGGGCCAAAACCGGGGAGCTGTTTTTT
>-|-|TRBJ2-7|TRBV29-1
CSVLDGRYEQYF
TGCAGCGTTCTGGATGGGAGGTACGAGCAGTACTTC
>TRBD1|-|TRBJ2-7|TRBV28
CASSSATGALNEQYF
TGTGCCAGCAGCTCCGCAACAGGGGCACTAAACGAGCAGTACTTC
>-|-|TRBJ2-1|TRBV19
CASSPSGSSYNEQFF
TGTGCCAGTAGTCCGTCGGGGAGCTCCTACAATGAGCAGTTCTTC
>-|-|TRBJ1-5|TRBV28
CASSLPGGRGQPQHF
TGTGCCAGCTCTCTCCCGGGGGGAAGGGGTCAGCCCCAGCATTTT
>TRBD2|-|TRBJ2-2|TRBV9
CASSVGSGSIGELFF
TGTGCCAGCAGCGTAGGAAGCGGGAGTATCGGGGAGCTGTTTTTT
>-|-|TRBJ2-7|TRBV5-1
CASSLDLGGVPYEQYF
TGCGCCAGCAGCTTGGATTTAGGGGGAGTACCCTACGAGCAGTACTTC
>-|-|TRBJ2-5|TRBV11-2
CASSLISPQRKAETQYF
TGTGCCAGCAGCTTAATAAGCCCCCAGCGGAAGGCGGAGACCCAGTACTTC
>-|-|TRBJ2-3|TRBV10-1
CASSDSRTDTQYF
TGCGCCAGCAGTGACTCTCGGACAGATACGCAGTATTTT
>-|-|TRBJ2-6|TRBV6-4
CASSDSGQSGANVLTF
TGTGCCAGCAGTGACTCGGGGCAATCCGGGGCCAACGTCCTGACTTTC
>-|-|TRBJ2-5|TRBV27
CASSLVGPGETQYF
TGTGCCAGCAGTTTGGTGGGTCCGGGGGAGACCCAGTACTTC
>TRBD2|-|TRBJ2-5|TRBV28
CASSRLAGNEETQYF
TGTGCCAGCAGTCGACTAGCGGGAAATGAAGAGACCCAGTACTTC
>TRBD1|once|TRBJ1-2|TRBV29-1
CSVDRTGGGYTF
TGCAGCGTTGACCGGACAGGGGGAGGCTACACCTTC
>-|-|TRBJ2-7|TRBV28
CASSSGFNEQYF
TGTGCCAGCAGCTCAGGGTTTAACGAGCAGTACTTC
>-|-|TRBJ1-2|TRBV10-3
CAISASDTNYGYTF
TGTGCCATCAGTGCCAGCGATACTAACTATGGCTACACCTTC
>TRBD2|-|TRBJ2-1|TRBV4-2
CASSQDRLAGGREQFF
TGTGCCAGCAGCCAAGACCGACTAGCGGGAGGGAGAGAGCAGTTCTTC
>-|-|TRBJ2-4|TRBV11-3
CASSSPPPWGWRNIQYF
TGTGCCAGCAGCTCGCCCCCCCCGTGGGGCTGGCGGAACATTCAGTACTTC
>TRBD1|-|TRBJ1-1|TRBV5-1
CACGQGAAGTEAFF
TGCGCCTGTGGACAGGGGGCAGCCGGCACTGAAGCTTTCTTT
>TRBD2|-|TRBJ2-1|TRBV7-3
CASSLRLAGLNEQFF
TGTGCCAGCAGCTTAAGGCTAGCGGGCCTCAATGAGCAGTTCTTC
>TRBD2|once|TRBJ2-3|TRBV7-2
CASSLVAGEWDTQYF
TGTGCCAGCAGCTTAGTAGCGGGAGAGTGGGATACGCAGTATTTT
>-|-|TRBJ2-3|TRBV29-1
CSVGGQRSGTQYF
TGCAGCGTTGGAGGACAGCGCTCGGGTACGCAGTATTTT
>-|-|TRBJ1-2|TRBV6-1
CASSERGNRNYGYTF
TGTGCCAGCAGTGAAAGGGGCAACAGGAACTATGGCTACACCTTC
>TRBD2|-|TRBJ2-1|TRBV28
CASSPSSGGDNEQFF
TGTGCCAGCAGTCCTTCTAGCGGGGGGGACAATGAGCAGTTCTTC
>TRBD1|-|TRBJ2-3|TRBV24-1
CATSRQGSTDTQYF
TGTGCCACCAGCCGACAGGGAAGCACAGATACGCAGTATTTT
>-|-|TRBJ2-5|TRBV12-5
CASGSGLKETQYF
TGTGCTAGTGGAAGTGGCTTAAAAGAGACCCAGTACTTC